The 17 T cell receptor beta chains given below trace back to one sample, sequenced in a study of radiotherapy plus CTLA-4 blockade in lung cancer. Profiled with immunoSEQ multiplex PCR; TCRdb holds only in-frame clones, not every one. The sample has 90,000 or so clones, approximately 84% seen once. Here the sequenced sample was peripheral blood, taken from a patient treated with radiotherapy plus ipilimumab. The receptors were gathered from a human donor with non-small cell lung cancer who had a partial response to radiotherapy plus ipilimumab.

The gene calls are TRBV19 and TRBJ2-1; 11 bases match TRBD1. The length of the CDR3 is 17 residues. With 0 bases clipped from V and 0 bases from J, the junction kept 1 base outside the gene matches. Germline V gene data show CDR1 as LNHDA and CDR2 as SQIVND (reference sequence). CDR3 amino acids: CASSIDGTGGSYNEQFF. DNA of the CDR3: TGTGCCAGTAGTATAGATGGGACAGGGGGCTCCTACAATGAGCAGTTCTTC.

This rearrangement joins TRBV27 to TRBJ2-7; D might be TRBD1 (6 bases). Germline lookup yields CDR1 MNHEY and CDR2 SMNVEV (reference sequence). The CDR3 spans 12 residues. Deletions cut 6 bases from V and 7 bases from J, with 13 bases between. As DNA, the CDR3 is TGTGCCAGCAGCCACCCAGGGGTTGAGCAGTACTTC. It codes for CASSHPGVEQYF.

The gene calls are TRBV5-4 and TRBJ2-4, with 9 bases aligning to TRBD2. In germline, CDR1 is SGHNT, CDR2 YYREEE (reference sequence). The CDR3 loop spans 15 amino acids. With V trimmed by 8 bases and J by 2 bases, 8 bases remained unmatched. Written as DNA, the CDR3 is TGTGCCAGTTCAGAAGCGGGAGGCTCCAAAAACATTCAGTACTTC. This encodes CASSEAGGSKNIQYF.

This chain joins TRBV11-2 and TRBJ2-7; D is unresolved. The V gene's germline CDR1 is SGHAT and CDR2 FQNNGV. Trimming shortened V by 4 bases and J by 7 bases, and 14 bases separated the two germline ends. CDR3 length: 13 residues. The CDR3 nucleotides read TGTGCCAGCAGCTCGGAAGAGAGAGGAGAGCAGTACGTC. Translated, it gives CASSSEERGEQYV.

The chain combines TRBV5-1 with TRBJ2-3, with TRBD1 as a possible D gene (5 bases). CDR1 and CDR2 from the germline V gene are SGHRS and YFSETQ. The CDR3 is 13 residues long. The V gene lost 3 bases and the J gene lost 2 bases, with 7 bases spanning the gap. The CDR3 is CASSWTTTDTQYF. The CDR3 DNA reads as TGCGCCAGCAGCTGGACAACCACAGATACGCAGTATTTT.

This chain joins TRBV4-1 and TRBJ1-1; no definite D call. Germline V lookup: CDR1 MGHRA, CDR2 YSYEKL. V dropped 3 bases and J dropped 1 base, with 12 bases sitting between them. The CDR3 is made up of 15 amino acids. CDR3 sequence reads: CASSHSTRGNTEAFF. The DNA for the CDR3 is TGCGCCAGCAGCCATTCCACTAGAGGGAACACTGAAGCTTTCTTT.

V is TRBV18 and J is TRBJ2-7, with D maybe TRBD2 (6 bases). This CDR3 spans 15 amino acids. In germline, CDR1 is KGHSH, CDR2 LQKENI. V dropped 3 bases and J dropped 9 bases, with 21 bases sitting between them. In DNA, the CDR3 is TGTGCCAGCTCACCGGGAGGACAATCCTACGACGGGCAGTACTTC. This sequence encodes CASSPGGQSYDGQYF.

About this clone itself: Other DNA sequences in this specimen translate into the identical CDR3. The chain links TRBV18 to TRBJ1-1, with 8 bases aligning to TRBD1. This CDR3 is built from 17 residues. Unmatched junction bases numbered 10, after V lost 3 bases and J lost 1 base. The V gene's germline CDR1 is KGHSH and CDR2 LQKENI. As DNA, the CDR3 is TGTGCCAGCTCACCGCTAGGACAGGGCGCAGAGAACACTGAAGCTTTCTTT. Translating it yields CASSPLGQGAENTEAFF.

The CDR3 DNA is TGTGCCAGCAGCACCCCTCGGGTGGGGGGGATGGGGAATGAGCAGTTCTTC. Translated: CASSTPRVGGMGNEQFF. This chain joins TRBV9 and TRBJ2-1, with 7 bases lining up with TRBD2. The germline CDR1 and CDR2 sequences are SGDLS and YYNGEE. V lost 4 bases to trimming and J lost 7 bases; unmatched junction nucleotides: 17. The length of the CDR3 is 17 residues.

This sequence joins TRBV7-8 and TRBJ2-3; a possible D gene is TRBD1 (5 bases). The CDR3 runs 15 residues. V shed 2 bases and J shed 0 bases, with 9 bases lying between them. Germline V gene lookup returns CDR1 SGHVS and CDR2 FQNEAQ. This chain's CDR3 is CASSLKGRSTDTQYF. Written as DNA, the CDR3 is TGTGCCAGCAGCTTAAAGGGGCGAAGCACAGATACGCAGTATTTT.

The chain recombines TRBV4-2 with TRBJ2-2; possibly TRBD2 for D (6 bases). CDR1 and CDR2 (germline): LGHNA, YNFKEQ. The CDR3 has 15 residues. V shed 5 bases and J shed 2 bases, with 12 bases lying between them. The CDR3 DNA reads as TGTGCCAGCAGCTCCCGGACTATCAACACCGGGGAGCTGTTTTTT. Protein sequence: CASSSRTINTGELFF.

V usage is TRBV5-6 and J usage is TRBJ1-1, with TRBD1 matching over 7 bases. CDR3 length: 14 residues. V lost 0 bases and J lost 5; bases outside the gene matches: 4. Germline assignment: CDR1 SGHDT and CDR2 YYEEEE. CDR3 residues: CASSLARGITEAFF. In DNA, the CDR3 is TGTGCCAGCAGCTTGGCCAGGGGGATTACTGAAGCTTTCTTT.

The chain links TRBV5-4 to TRBJ2-7; 7 bases match TRBD1. This CDR3 region has 13 residues. After removal of 9 bases from V and 1 base from J, the junction contained 7 bases not matched to a gene. CDR1 SGHNT and CDR2 YYREEE come from the germline V gene (reference sequence). The DNA for the CDR3 is TGTGCCACCAAGCAGACAGGGTCCTACGAGCAGTACTTC. Protein product: CATKQTGSYEQYF.

The chain recombines TRBV5-1 with TRBJ2-2; no clear D gene. Germline V gives CDR1 SGHRS, CDR2 YFSETQ. The CDR3 contains 15 residues. Trimming removed 9 bases at V and 3 bases at J, with 18 bases between. The CDR3 protein is CATKTPSEDTGELFF. DNA for the CDR3: TGCGCCACCAAGACCCCCTCCGAGGACACCGGGGAGCTGTTTTTT.

The V and J genes are TRBV7-6 and TRBJ1-1, with D hard to call. The CDR3 runs 13 residues. Germline lookup yields CDR1 SGHVS and CDR2 FNYEAQ. V was shortened by 5 bases and J by 5 bases, with 12 bases between the two germline ends. CDR3 nucleotide sequence: TGTGCCAGCAGCAATAGACCCAGGACTGAAGCTTTCTTT. Translating it yields CASSNRPRTEAFF.

This chain uses TRBV5-1 with TRBJ1-2; TRBD1 matches 7 bases. With V trimmed by 4 bases and J by 3 bases, 9 bases remained unmatched. Germline CDR1 SGHRS, CDR2 YFSETQ. This CDR3 is built from 15 residues. CDR3 sequence reads: CASSEGGAGYYGYTF. The CDR3 DNA sequence: TGCGCCAGCAGCGAAGGGGGCGCCGGGTACTATGGCTACACCTTC. Using reference TRBV5-1 and TRBJ1-2 for the parts outside the CDR3, the full variable domain is KAGVTQTPRYLIKTRGQQVTLSCSPISGHRSVSWYQQTPGQGLQFLFEYFSETQRNKGNFPGRFSGRQFSNSRSEMNVSTLELGDSALYLCASSEGGAGYYGYTFGSGTRLTVV.

The chain employs TRBV7-2 and TRBJ2-1; D remains ambiguous. Germline lookup yields CDR1 SGHTA and CDR2 FQGNSA. V was clipped by 4 bases and J by 0 bases, with 13 bases between them. The CDR3 is made up of 16 amino acids. CDR3 sequence (DNA): TGTGCCAGCAGCTCACAATACCTCAGCTCCTACAATGAGCAGTTCTTC. This sequence encodes CASSSQYLSSYNEQFF.